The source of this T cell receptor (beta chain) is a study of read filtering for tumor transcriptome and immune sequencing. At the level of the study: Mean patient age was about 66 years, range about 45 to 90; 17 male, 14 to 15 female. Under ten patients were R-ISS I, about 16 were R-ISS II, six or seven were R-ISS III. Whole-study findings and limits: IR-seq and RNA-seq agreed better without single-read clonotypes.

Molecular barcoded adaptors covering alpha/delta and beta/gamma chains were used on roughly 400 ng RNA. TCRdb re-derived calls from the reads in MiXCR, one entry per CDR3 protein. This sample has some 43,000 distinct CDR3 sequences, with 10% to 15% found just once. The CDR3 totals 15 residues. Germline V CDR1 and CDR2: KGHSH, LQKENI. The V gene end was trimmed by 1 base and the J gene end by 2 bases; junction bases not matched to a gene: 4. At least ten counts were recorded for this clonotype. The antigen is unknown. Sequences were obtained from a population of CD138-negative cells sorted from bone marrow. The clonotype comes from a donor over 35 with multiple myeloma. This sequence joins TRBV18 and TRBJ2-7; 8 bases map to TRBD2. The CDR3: CASSPQSGGAYEQYF. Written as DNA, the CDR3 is TGTGCCAGCTCACCACAGTCGGGGGGGGCCTACGAGCAGTACTTC. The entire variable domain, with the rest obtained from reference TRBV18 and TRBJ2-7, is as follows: NAGVMQNPRHLVRRRGQEARLRCSPMKGHSHVYWYRQLPEEGLKFMVYLQKENIIDESGMPKERFSAEFPKEGPSILRIQQVVRGDSAAYFCASSPQSGGAYEQYFGPGTRLTVT.